Sequencing of this T cell receptor beta chain was carried out in a study of blood T cell repertoires in COVID-19. CDR3 length: 14 amino acids. V was cut by 6 bases and J by 0 bases, with 12 bases left in between. Germline assignment: CDR1 SEHNR and CDR2 FQNEAQ (reference sequence). Profiled with immunoSEQ multiplex PCR; TCRdb holds only in-frame clones, not every one. This table holds a few hundred thousand clones, more than 80% found once. Details on this clone: Other DNA sequences in this sample translate to the same CDR3.

The chain recombines TRBV7-9 with TRBJ2-7; tentative D call: TRBD2 (6 bases). Sequencing was done on a sample of PBMCs or T cells enriched from blood (not recorded which). The clonotype originates from a woman between 18 and 29 years old who had recovered from COVID-19. CDR3 sequence reads: CASSLGGDSYEQYF. Written as DNA, the CDR3 is TGTGCCAGCAGTCTAGGAGGGGACTCCTACGAGCAGTACTTC.